Listed below are T cell receptor beta chains from one sample, sequenced in a study of blood T cells in healthy people across ages. TCRdb fed the 5' RACE reads into MiXCR, producing one record per CDR3 protein. The repertoire holds 1.2 million to 1.5 million distinct CDR3 sequences, with roughly 59% as singletons. Source material: blood. These receptors were obtained from a man between 18 and 35 years old in good health. Each CDR3 is given with its conserved first and last residue. The order of the fields is J gene, V gene, D gene, clone size, CDR3 DNA, CDR3 protein. D genes are given only for firm matches. Size is stated for part of the rows, as once, few or many counts, or as a class when the clone is expanded.

>TRBJ2-5|TRBV12-3/TRBV12-4|TRBD2|few
TGTGCCAGCAAGGGGGGGGAGCGGGAGTCGTACCAAGAGACCCAGTACTTC
CASKGGERESYQETQYF
>TRBJ2-1|TRBV4-2|TRBD2|NA
TGTGCCAGCAGCCAAGACCGAGCGGGAGGTAACGCCTACAATGAGCAGTTCTTC
CASSQDRAGGNAYNEQFF
>TRBJ2-5|TRBV12-3/TRBV12-4|NA|NA
TGTGCCAGCAGTTCTGGGGTAACGAGGGAGACCCAGTACTTC
CASSSGVTRETQYF
>TRBJ2-2|TRBV5-5|NA|NA
TGTGCCAGTAGGCCGACTCGGGACACCGGGGAGCTGTTTTTT
CASRPTRDTGELFF
>TRBJ2-1|TRBV6-5|NA|once
TGTGCCAGCAGTTATAGCGCCAGAGGGTATGAGCAGTTCTTC
CASSYSARGYEQFF
>TRBJ2-3|TRBV6-2/TRBV6-3|TRBD2|NA
TGTGCCAGCAGTCCCTCCCGACTAGCGGGGGTCACAGATACGCAGTATTTT
CASSPSRLAGVTDTQYF
>TRBJ1-2|TRBV20-1|NA|NA
TGCAGTGCTAGATTGAGGGCAGGGGATGGCTACACCTTC
CSARLRAGDGYTF
>TRBJ2-1|TRBV7-2|NA|NA
TGTGCCAGCAGCTTAATACCAGGGTACAATGAGCAGTTCTTC
CASSLIPGYNEQFF
>TRBJ1-1|TRBV10-3|NA|NA
TGTGCCATCACCCTTCGGGCGGACACTGAAGCTTTCTTT
CAITLRADTEAFF
>TRBJ2-7|TRBV12-5|NA|NA
TGTGCTAGTGGTCCCCCATTGAAGGATCCCCACAATGAGCAGTACTTC
CASGPPLKDPHNEQYF